This T cell receptor (beta chain) was recovered during a study of blood T cell repertoires in COVID-19. Study in general: From the United States, Italy and Spain came samples of acute and convalescent COVID-19. Sample material is recorded as cDNA or gDNA derived from T cells, B-cell-depleted T cells, or PBMCs.

Germline-derived CDR1 and CDR2 are LGHNA and YNFKEQ. The CDR3 runs to 17 residues. The germline V and J ends were trimmed by 0 bases and 2 bases, with 17 bases remaining between them. Per the study methods: Scientists estimated how many nucleated cells there were by amplifying reference gene primers. TCRdb's copy holds only in-frame clones and misses some; the assay was immunoSEQ multiplex PCR. V and J calls and clone size are given by that table; D and trimming were obtained from the DNA. The sample yields about 270,000 clones, roughly 86% seen once. The rearrangement joins TRBV4-2 to TRBJ2-7, with TRBD2 as a possible D gene (6 bases). The source of this sequence is a man in his forties with active or convalescent COVID-19. What was sequenced was peripheral blood. CDR3 in DNA: TGTGCCAGCAGCCAAGAGGGACTCCAGAGAAAAACCTACGAGCAGTACTTC. This sequence encodes CASSQEGLQRKTYEQYF.